This passage covers 30 T cell receptor beta chains from one sample sequenced in a study of breast tumors, draining lymph nodes, adjacent tissues. TCRdb passed the multiplex PCR reads through MiXCR, listing each CDR3 protein once. This table holds roughly 120,000 distinct CDR3 sequences, nearly 20% found once. Axillary draining lymph nodes of breast cancer patients supplied the node samples. The specimen sequenced was axillary lymph node tissue. Source of these receptors: a female donor with breast cancer. Some clones in this sample may be carry-over from other donors' samples.

This clonotype was seen repeatedly, ten times or more. The chain is built from TRBV28 and TRBJ1-6; 8 bases are a match to TRBD1. Germline CDR1 MDHEN, CDR2 SYDVKM. The V and J ends lost 3 bases and 9 bases, in that order; junction bases with no gene match: 7. CDR3 size: 15 residues. The CDR3 nucleotides are TGTGCCAGCAGTTTTCCTGGACAGGGAGGTTCACCCCTCCACTTT. Protein: CASSFPGQGGSPLHF.

This clonotype showed up just a few times. CDR3 sequence reads: CASSLFVSRETQYF. As DNA, the CDR3 is TGCGCCAGCAGCTTGTTCGTAAGTCGAGAGACCCAGTACTTC. This sequence joins TRBV5-1 and TRBJ2-5; D is unclear. V was clipped by 1 base and J by 4 bases, with 11 bases between them. The CDR3 contains 14 residues. Germline V gene lookup returns CDR1 SGHRS and CDR2 YFSETQ.

V is TRBV4-1 and J is TRBJ2-4; D is uncertain. V dropped 0 bases and J dropped 0 bases, with 9 bases sitting between them. The CDR3 has 16 amino acids. Germline lookup yields CDR1 MGHRA and CDR2 YSYEKL. CDR3 DNA: TGCGCCAGCAGCCAAGAATTTAGACTAGCCAAAAACATTCAGTACTTC. Translation gives CASSQEFRLAKNIQYF.

This clonotype was recorded at least ten times. This chain uses TRBV12-3 or TRBV12-4 with TRBJ2-3; D may correspond to TRBD1 or TRBD2 (5 bases each). The CDR3 has 14 amino acids. The V end was cut by 7 bases, the J end by 2 bases, with 13 bases between. CDR3 amino acids: CASTYTGTTDTQYF. The CDR3 bases are TGTGCCAGCACCTATACGGGGACCACAGATACGCAGTATTTT.

This clonotype was seen many times. The CDR3 DNA reads as TGTGCCAGCAGCGGGACACCTTATACGCAGTATTTT. This gives the protein CASSGTPYTQYF. The genes are TRBV2 and TRBJ2-3, with D tentatively TRBD1 (6 bases). Germline-derived CDR1 and CDR2 are SNHLY and FYNNEI. The CDR3 runs 12 residues. V was clipped by 6 bases and J by 7 bases, with 11 bases between them. The full variable domain, with the rest looked up from reference TRBV2 and TRBJ2-3, is EPEVTQTPSHQVTQMGQEVILRCVPISNHLYFYWYRQILGQKVEFLVSFYNNEISEKSEIFDDQFSVERPDGSNFTLKIRSTKLEDSAMYFCASSGTPYTQYFGPGTRLTVL.

V gene TRBV7-2 combines with J gene TRBJ2-7, with 8 bases lining up with TRBD1. Trimming at V came to 3 bases and at J to 6 bases, leaving 10 bases not matched to a gene. The CDR3 is 15 amino acids. The germline gives CDR1 SGHTA, CDR2 FQGNSA. The chain's CDR3 is CASSFLWTGRGEQYF. The CDR3 DNA follows: TGTGCCAGCAGCTTTCTCTGGACAGGGCGAGGCGAGCAGTACTTC. The full variable domain, its missing parts supplied by reference TRBV7-2 and TRBJ2-7, is GAGVSQSPSNKVTEKGKDVELRCDPISGHTALYWYRQSLGQGLEFLIYFQGNSAPDKSGLPSDRFSAERTGGSVSTLTIQRTQQEDSAVYLCASSFLWTGRGEQYFGPGTRLTVT.

This clonotype was detected only a few times. The chain joins TRBV7-3 to TRBJ2-1; 7 nucleotides line up with TRBD2. This CDR3 region has 14 residues. Germline-derived CDR1 and CDR2 are SGHTA and FQGTGA. J gave up 6 bases and V 8 bases, and 10 bases lay outside the gene matches. This chain's CDR3 is CASGIAGARNEQFF. The CDR3 DNA is TGTGCCAGCGGAATAGCGGGCGCCCGCAATGAGCAGTTCTTC.

There are many counts of this clonotype. CDR3 coding DNA: TGTGCCAGCCGGGCAGACAGCAGGGGTACGCAGTATTTT. Translated, it gives CASRADSRGTQYF. The genes are TRBV2 and TRBJ2-3; D might be TRBD1 (6 bases). The V gene's germline CDR1 is SNHLY and CDR2 FYNNEI. This CDR3 is 13 amino acids long. Trimming shortened V by 8 bases and J by 8 bases, and 17 bases separated the two germline ends.

A note on this clonotype: A read error is possible here, since a much larger clone lies one base away. This rearrangement joins TRBV4-2 to TRBJ2-3; D may correspond to TRBD1 or TRBD2 (5 bases each). From germline, CDR1 is LGHNA and CDR2 YNFKEQ. The CDR3 has 13 residues. DNA of the CDR3: TGTGCCAGCGGCCAAGAGGGGCAAGATACGCAGTATTTT. As protein: CASGQEGQDTQYF.

In the case of this clonotype: A single base separates this from a much larger clone, so it may be a read error. The chain recombines TRBV6-4 with TRBJ2-7; D possibly matches TRBD1 or TRBD2 (5 bases each). The CDR3 consists of 13 residues. V lost 6 bases to trimming and J lost 7 bases, with 16 bases between them. Germline assignment: CDR1 MRHNA and CDR2 SNTAGT. DNA of the CDR3: TGTGCCAGCAGCCTCGGGGCAGGACATGAGCAGTACTTC. Residues: CASSLGAGHEQYF.

This clonotype was recorded many times. The chain is built from TRBV20-1 and TRBJ2-3; no clear D. V was shortened by 2 bases and J by 3 bases, with 12 bases between the two germline ends. The CDR3 contains 14 residues. Germline lookup yields CDR1 DFQATT and CDR2 SNEGSKA (reference sequence). As DNA, the CDR3 is TGCAGTGCTAGAAGAGATGCCGGAACAGATACGCAGTATTTT. Encoded protein: CSARRDAGTDTQYF.

This clonotype was seen a handful of times. A much larger clone sits a single nucleotide away, making a read error possible. The V call is TRBV10-1, the J call TRBJ2-3; 8 bases line up with TRBD2. CDR3 length equals 15 residues. The trim removed 6 bases at V and 2 bases at J, leaving 7 bases unmatched. Germline values: CDR1 WNHNN, CDR2 SYGVQD (reference sequence). The CDR3 nucleotides read TGCGCCAGCAGCAGAACTAGCGGACCCACAGATACGCAGTATTTT. It specifies CASSRTSGPTDTQYF.

This clonotype was seen a handful of times. The gene calls are TRBV18 and TRBJ2-1; D ambiguous. V was trimmed by 3 bases and J by 0 bases, leaving 9 bases between them. Per germline, CDR1 KGHSH and CDR2 LQKENI. The CDR3 runs to 15 residues. The CDR3 spells CASSPGGSSYNEQFF. The CDR3 DNA sequence: TGTGCCAGCTCACCTGGCGGAAGCTCCTACAATGAGCAGTTCTTC.

This clonotype has ten or more counts. The chain employs TRBV4-1 and TRBJ1-6; the D gene is possibly TRBD1 (6 bases). The CDR3 contains 18 residues. Trimming cost V 3 bases and J 0 bases, with 15 bases left between them. Germline CDR1 and CDR2: MGHRA and YSYEKL. The CDR3 region is CASSHQTTGSSYNSPLHF. CDR3 DNA sequence: TGCGCCAGCAGCCACCAAACCACAGGGAGCTCCTATAATTCACCCCTCCACTTT.

The table lists this clonotype with many counts. The chain uses TRBV14 and TRBJ2-1; TRBD2 matches at 7 bases. V was pared by 1 base and J by 5 bases, with 20 bases of the junction left unmatched. The CDR3 runs 20 residues. Looked up from germline, CDR1 is SGHDN and CDR2 is FVKESK. This chain's CDR3 is CASSQGASTSKIVLDNEQFF. CDR3 in DNA: TGTGCCAGCAGCCAAGGGGCTTCGACTAGCAAAATCGTCCTAGACAATGAGCAGTTCTTC.

Details on this clonotype: This could be a read error, since a much larger clone is one nucleotide away. The DNA for the CDR3 is TGTGCCAGCAGCGTAGCTGCAACTTATTATGGCTACGCCTTC. It yields the protein CASSVAATYYGYAF. The chain recombines TRBV9 with TRBJ1-2; unclear D gene. Germline V gene lookup returns CDR1 SGDLS and CDR2 YYNGEE. CDR3 length: 14 residues.

This clonotype occurred many times. The CDR3 DNA reads as TGTGCCACCAGCGGGACTAGCGGGTTGAGCTCCTACAATGAGCAGTTCTTC. Translation gives CATSGTSGLSSYNEQFF. The chain links TRBV24-1 to TRBJ2-1, with 12 bases matching TRBD2. The CDR3 spans 17 residues. J was trimmed by 0 bases and V by 7 bases; bases with no gene match: 6. CDR1 is KGHDR, CDR2 SFDVKD, per germline.

This clonotype appeared many times. The gene calls are TRBV6-1 and TRBJ2-7; D gene uncertain. The V end was cut by 7 bases, the J end by 0 bases, with 13 bases between. CDR1 is MNHNS and CDR2 is SASEGT in the germline V gene. The CDR3 totals 14 residues. Here the CDR3 DNA reads TGTGCCAGCATGGGATACGGGTACTCCTACGAGCAGTACTTC. It is translated as CASMGYGYSYEQYF.

This clonotype has a handful of counts. The V call is TRBV28, the J call TRBJ1-5; 8 positions match TRBD1. Unmatched junction bases numbered 3, after V lost 8 bases and J lost 0 bases. This CDR3 spans 14 amino acids. In germline, CDR1 is MDHEN, CDR2 SYDVKM. The CDR3 spells CASLTGVSNQPQHF. DNA of the CDR3: TGTGCCAGCCTGACAGGGGTTAGCAATCAGCCCCAGCATTTT.

This clonotype has ten or more counts. The genes are TRBV5-1 and TRBJ1-2; TRBD1 matches 8 bases. The V segment lost 2 bases and the J segment 4 bases; nucleotides outside the gene matches: 10. The length of the CDR3 is 16 residues. Per the germline V gene, CDR1 is SGHRS and CDR2 is YFSETQ. The CDR3 region is CASSFAPGQAIYGYTF. CDR3 DNA sequence: TGCGCCAGCAGCTTCGCTCCGGGACAGGCCATCTATGGCTACACCTTC.

The chain carries TRBV3-1 and TRBJ2-5; possible D gene TRBD1, 6 bases. Germline V CDR1 and CDR2: LGHDT, YNNKEL (reference sequence). V shed 3 bases and J shed 4 bases, with 12 bases lying between them. The CDR3 runs 14 residues. The CDR3 coding sequence is TGTGCCAGCAGCCATAGGGGGAAGGGAGAGACCCAGTACTTC. This translates into CASSHRGKGETQYF.

This clonotype was seen a handful of times. The J gene is TRBJ2-5, the V gene TRBV18, with TRBD1 as a possible D gene (6 bases). Per germline, CDR1 KGHSH and CDR2 LQKENI. The CDR3 contains 14 residues. The V end was cut by 5 bases, the J end by 3 bases, with 13 bases between. This CDR3 reads CASSGARQEETQYF. In DNA, the CDR3 is TGTGCCAGCTCAGGGGCTCGACAGGAAGAGACCCAGTACTTC.

This clonotype occurred many times. This chain uses TRBV2 with TRBJ1-2, with TRBD1 matching 9 bases. V shed 1 base, J shed 5 bases, and the junction held 2 bases outside the gene matches. This CDR3 is 14 amino acids long. CDR1 is SNHLY, CDR2 FYNNEI, per germline. In nucleotides, the CDR3 is TGTGCCAGCAGTGAAGGGGGACAGGGATATGGCTACACCTTC. Translating it yields CASSEGGQGYGYTF.

Concerning this clonotype itself: This could be a read error, since a much larger clone is one nucleotide away. The conserved phenylalanine or tryptophan is not found at the CDR3 terminus, so this likely reflects a read error. V usage is TRBV5-1 and J usage is TRBJ2-1, with D unresolved. Trimming shortened V by 1 base and J by 4 bases, and 12 bases separated the two germline ends. The CDR3 loop spans 15 amino acids. CDR1 is SGHRS and CDR2 is YFSETQ in the germline V gene. The CDR3 protein is CASSLFSEGYNEQFL. The CDR3 DNA follows: TGCGCCAGCAGCTTGTTTAGTGAAGGGTACAATGAGCAGTTCCTC.

Ten or more counts support this clonotype. The V call is TRBV7-8, the J call TRBJ2-4; 8 nucleotides agree with TRBD1. The germline CDR1 and CDR2 sequences are SGHVS and FQNEAQ. This CDR3 comprises 12 residues. The V gene end was trimmed by 7 bases and the J gene end by 7 bases; junction bases not matched to a gene: 3. The CDR3 sequence: CASTGQGNIQYF. The DNA for the CDR3 is TGTGCCAGCACCGGACAGGGCAACATTCAGTACTTC.

In its sample, this clonotype was seen many times. The genes are TRBV28 and TRBJ1-6; 9 nucleotides line up with TRBD1. The germline gives CDR1 MDHEN, CDR2 SYDVKM. The CDR3 covers 14 residues. V lost 11 bases and J lost 7; bases outside the gene matches: 9. CDR3 protein: CAAKQGARNSPLHF. The CDR3 region has the DNA TGTGCCGCAAAACAGGGGGCGCGGAATTCACCCCTCCACTTT.

There are many counts of this clonotype. The chain combines TRBV6-2 or TRBV6-3 with TRBJ2-1; no definite D call. Trimming stripped 4 bases from V and 6 bases from J, with 7 bases between. Germline V lookup: CDR1 MNHEY, CDR2 SVGEGT. The length of the CDR3 is 12 residues. In DNA, the CDR3 is TGTGCCAGCAGTTCCTATACCAATGAGCAGTTCTTC. Its protein is CASSSYTNEQFF.

This clonotype was recorded at least ten times. The gene calls are TRBV19 and TRBJ2-1, with TRBD2 matching over 12 bases. CDR1 is LNHDA, CDR2 SQIVND, per germline (reference sequence). The length of the CDR3 is 19 residues. After removal of 10 bases from V and 4 bases from J, the junction contained 20 bases not matched to a gene. CDR3 residues: CATKELRLAGDTAYNEQFF. The CDR3 nucleotides are TGTGCCACTAAAGAGTTGAGACTAGCGGGGGATACGGCGTACAATGAGCAGTTCTTC.

This clonotype occurred many times. The chain combines TRBV20-1 with TRBJ2-3, with TRBD2 identical over 8 bases. The CDR3 contains 13 residues. In germline, CDR1 is DFQATT, CDR2 SNEGSKA (reference sequence). V lost 3 bases to trimming and J lost 3 bases; unmatched junction nucleotides: 2. The CDR3 DNA follows: TGCAGTGCTAGCGGGGGGGCAACAGATACGCAGTATTTT. The encoded protein is CSASGGATDTQYF.

This clonotype was seen at least ten times. V and J are TRBV7-9 and TRBJ2-5; 7 bases fit TRBD1. Germline assignment: CDR1 SEHNR and CDR2 FQNEAQ (reference sequence). This CDR3 region has 14 residues. V dropped 3 bases and J dropped 3; count of bases not matched to a gene: 4. Here the CDR3 DNA reads TGTGCCAGCAGCTTTGGGACAGTGAAAGAGACCCAGTACTTC. It yields the protein CASSFGTVKETQYF.